This TCR beta chain was sequenced for a study of T cells in Graves' hyperthyroidism and ophthalmopathy. Looked up from germline, CDR1 is MNHNS and CDR2 is SASEGT. Trimming pared 7 bases from V and 5 bases from J, leaving 17 bases between. The CDR3 loop spans 14 amino acids. Amplification targeted TCR beta CDR3 regions from RNA transcripts. HTBI primers were employed in a first-round RT-PCR of the TCR CDR3. TCRdb called the multiplex PCR reads again in MiXCR, with one record for every CDR3 protein. Seen here are more than 300,000 distinct CDR3 sequences, approximately 17% observed once, and the top ten hold over 35%. This clonotype came up many times.

The receptor comes from a man younger than 30 with Graves' ophthalmopathy. Sequenced sample: blood. V gene TRBV6-1 combines with J gene TRBJ1-2; D remains ambiguous. The CDR3 DNA is TGTGCCAGCACCCCGCGGGCTCGGGGTTATGGCTACACCTTC. Its translation is CASTPRARGYGYTF.